These T cell receptor beta chains were read from a single sample in a study of CD8+ T cells in alopecia areata. TCRdb keeps only in-frame clones here, not all; method: immunoSEQ multiplex PCR. Of about 130,000 clones listed, roughly 58% are singletons. The sample was CD4+ T cells sorted from blood, taken at week 0. The receptors shown here come from a human donor with alopecia areata. CDR3s include the opening cysteine and the closing phenylalanine or tryptophan. D genes are given only for firm matches. Only some rows state a clone size, as once, few, many or a class for expanded clones.

abundance | d_gene | j_gene | v_gene | CDR3aa | CDR3nt
- | TRBD2 | TRBJ2-1 | TRBV11-3 | CASSPRGRGRAANEQFF | TGTGCCAGCAGCCCAAGGGGTCGCGGGAGGGCCGCCAATGAGCAGTTCTTC
- | - | TRBJ2-3 | TRBV29-1 | CSVEDRGATDTQYF | TGCAGCGTTGAAGATCGGGGGGCGACAGATACGCAGTATTTT
- | - | TRBJ2-5 | TRBV7-9 | CASSEETQYF | TGTGCCAGCAGCGAGGAGACCCAGTACTTC
- | - | TRBJ2-3 | TRBV29-1 | CSPAGLDTDTQYF | TGCAGCCCCGCCGGGCTCGACACAGATACGCAGTATTTT
- | - | TRBJ1-2 | TRBV30 | CAWSRDPNYGYTF | TGTGCCTGGAGCCGCGATCCTAACTATGGCTACACCTTC
- | - | TRBJ2-5 | TRBV5-1 | CASSLSGIREETQYF | TGCGCCAGCAGCTTGTCAGGTATCCGAGAAGAGACCCAGTACTTC
- | TRBD2 | TRBJ2-1 | TRBV27 | CASSLTRLAGGLYNEQFF | TGTGCCAGCAGTTTAACCCGACTAGCGGGGGGTCTCTACAATGAGCAGTTCTTC
- | TRBD2 | TRBJ2-1 | TRBV18 | CASSYTAGNAYNEQFF | TGTGCCAGCTCATATACAGCGGGGAACGCCTACAATGAGCAGTTCTTC
- | - | TRBJ2-2 | TRBV5-6 | CASSLQGGFTGELFF | TGTGCCAGCAGCTTGCAGGGTGGTTTCACCGGGGAGCTGTTTTTT
- | TRBD1 | TRBJ2-2 | TRBV4-2 | CASSRGQGADTGELFF | TGTGCCAGCAGCCGGGGACAGGGAGCCGACACCGGGGAGCTGTTTTTT
- | TRBD1 | TRBJ1-2 | TRBV4-3 | CASSQEWGQTGVFRGYTF | TGCGCCAGCAGCCAAGAGTGGGGGCAAACAGGGGTTTTTCGAGGCTACACCTTC
once | TRBD1 | TRBJ1-1 | TRBV5-6 | CASSLGTVYEAFF | TGTGCCAGCAGCCTCGGGACAGTCTATGAAGCTTTCTTT
- | - | TRBJ2-5 | TRBV2 | CASCAQETQYF | TGTGCCAGCTGTGCCCAAGAGACCCAGTACTTC
few | - | TRBJ2-7 | TRBV5-1 | CASSLGSSSYEQYF | TGCGCCAGCAGCTTGGGCTCCTCGTCCTACGAGCAGTACTTC
- | TRBD2 | TRBJ2-1 | TRBV5-1 | CASSSGTSGYNEQFF | TGCGCCAGCAGCTCCGGGACTAGCGGTTACAATGAGCAGTTCTTC
- | - | TRBJ2-3 | TRBV7-9 | CASSLRGITDTQYF | TGTGCCAGCAGCCTCCGAGGTATCACAGATACGCAGTATTTT
- | - | TRBJ2-1 | TRBV7-9 | CASTVLEGYEQFF | TGTGCCAGCACCGTTCTGGAGGGCTATGAGCAGTTCTTC
- | TRBD1 | TRBJ2-3 | TRBV2 | CASSEADRGTDTQYF | TGTGCCAGCAGTGAAGCGGACAGGGGGACAGATACGCAGTATTTT
few | TRBD2 | TRBJ2-7 | TRBV5-1 | CASSLRGDSYEQYF | TGCGCCAGCAGCTTACGGGGGGACTCCTACGAGCAGTACTTC
- | - | TRBJ2-3 | TRBV27 | CASSTGSTDTQYF | TGTGCCAGCTCTACGGGGAGCACAGATACGCAGTATTTT
once | - | TRBJ1-1 | TRBV5-1 | CASGRDKITNTEAFF | TGCGCCAGCGGTCGGGACAAGATTACGAACACTGAAGCTTTCTTT
- | - | TRBJ1-1 | TRBV5-1 | CASSFGGGDTNTEAFF | TGCGCCAGCAGCTTTGGAGGCGGAGATACGAACACTGAAGCTTTCTTT
few | TRBD1 | TRBJ2-3 | TRBV5-8 | CASKIGQGLTDTQYF | TGTGCCAGCAAGATTGGACAGGGTCTCACAGATACGCAGTATTTT
few | TRBD2 | TRBJ2-1 | TRBV4-1 | CASSRLPGLAGSRARNEQFF | TGCGCCAGCAGCCGCCTGCCGGGACTAGCGGGGTCAAGGGCGCGGAATGAGCAGTTCTTC
- | - | TRBJ2-2 | TRBV11-2 | CASSLGTPNTGELFF | TGTGCCAGCAGCTTAGGGACGCCCAACACCGGGGAGCTGTTTTTT
- | - | TRBJ1-2 | TRBV12-5 | CANQGYGYTF | TGTGCTAATCAGGGGTATGGCTACACCTTC
- | - | TRBJ2-3 | TRBV27 | CASRKRDTQYF | TGTGCCAGCCGGAAGAGAGATACGCAGTATTTT
- | - | TRBJ1-2 | TRBV2 | CASTQNAGNYGYTF | TGTGCCAGCACCCAAAATGCCGGGAACTATGGCTACACCTTC
- | TRBD1 | TRBJ1-4 | TRBV2 | CASDPWTGNEKLFF | TGTGCCAGCGACCCTTGGACAGGAAATGAAAAACTGTTTTTT
- | - | TRBJ2-7 | TRBV10-2 | CASRVGQTSYEQYF | TGCGCCAGCAGGGTAGGACAGACGTCCTACGAGCAGTACTTC
few | TRBD2 | TRBJ2-2 | TRBV18 | CASSSGLAGANTGELFF | TGTGCCAGCTCATCGGGACTAGCGGGGGCCAACACCGGGGAGCTGTTTTTT
- | TRBD1 | TRBJ2-7 | TRBV7-2 | CASSSTGGIYEQYF | TGTGCCAGCAGCTCGACAGGGGGCATCTACGAGCAGTACTTC
few | - | TRBJ1-6 | TRBV7-9 | CASSLIGEDPLHF | TGTGCCAGCAGCTTAATTGGGGAGGACCCCCTCCACTTT
- | TRBD2 | TRBJ2-3 | TRBV18 | CASSTGTIVDTQYF | TGTGCCAGCTCAACCGGGACTATTGTGGATACGCAGTATTTT
- | - | TRBJ2-2 | TRBV4-3 | CASSQGGMNTGELFF | TGCGCCAGCAGCCAAGGCGGGATGAACACCGGGGAGCTGTTTTTT
- | - | TRBJ2-7 | TRBV7-9 | CASSPKGRGYEQYF | TGTGCCAGCAGCCCAAAGGGGCGGGGCTACGAGCAGTACTTC
few | TRBD1 | TRBJ2-1 | TRBV7-3 | CASSLTRDRGQFF | TGTGCCAGCAGCTTAACGAGGGACAGGGGGCAGTTCTTC
- | TRBD2 | TRBJ2-5 | TRBV10-3 | CAISGTSGSQETQYF | TGTGCCATCAGCGGGACTAGCGGTTCTCAAGAGACCCAGTACTTC
- | - | TRBJ2-5 | TRBV7-2 | CASSRRQETQYF | TGTGCCAGCAGTCGTCGACAAGAGACCCAGTACTTC